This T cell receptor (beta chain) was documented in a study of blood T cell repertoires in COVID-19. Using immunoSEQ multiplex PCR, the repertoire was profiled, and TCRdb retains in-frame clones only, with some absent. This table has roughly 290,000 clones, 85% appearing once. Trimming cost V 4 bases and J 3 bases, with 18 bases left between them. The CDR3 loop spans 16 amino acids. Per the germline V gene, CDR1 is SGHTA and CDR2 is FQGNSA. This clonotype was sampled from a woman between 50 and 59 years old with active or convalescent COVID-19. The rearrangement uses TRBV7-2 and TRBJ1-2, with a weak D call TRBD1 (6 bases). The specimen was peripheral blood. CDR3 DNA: TGTGCCAGCAGCTCCACAGGGAGGGACGCCTACTATGGCTACACCTTC. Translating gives CASSSTGRDAYYGYTF.